This T cell receptor (beta chain) is drawn from a study of blood T cell repertoires in COVID-19. Study-level information: The cDNA or gDNA used as material had been derived from T cells, B-cell-depleted T cells, or PBMCs.

Profiled with immunoSEQ multiplex PCR; TCRdb holds only in-frame clones, not every one. The sample yields about 170,000 clones, roughly 85% seen once. Residents of around 24 US areas, aged about 18 to 95 years, made up the participants. Grouping used clinical history reported by participants in a survey and questionnaire. This receptor was obtained from a woman aged 70 to 79 in a cohort exposed to, infected with or recovered from COVID-19 (not recorded which). Sequenced material: PBMCs or T cells enriched from blood (not recorded which).

DNA of the CDR3: TGTGCCAGCTCCCCCACATTCCCCTACGAGCAGTACTTC. Its protein product is CASSPTFPYEQYF. The rearrangement uses TRBV18 and TRBJ2-7, with D unclear. This CDR3 has 13 amino acids. From germline, CDR1 is KGHSH and CDR2 LQKENI. V was cut by 6 bases and J by 2 bases, with 11 bases left in between.